This TCR beta chain was observed in a study of T cell repertoires in cytomegalovirus infection. Whole-study context: Recently described HLA-C-restricted plus well-studied HLA-B-restricted CMV epitopes were used. Public TCR beta signatures indicated both CMV infection and matching HLA type.

TCRdb re-analysed the reads in MiXCR, keeping a single row per CDR3 protein. The sample consists of some 150,000 distinct CDR3 sequences, about 31% of them appearing once. The CDR3 length is 15 residues. The germline V and J ends were trimmed by 1 base and 7 bases, with 17 bases remaining between them. The V gene's germline CDR1 is SGHTA and CDR2 FQGNSA. Study conclusions and caveats: Ex vivo responses were dominated by HLA-C-restricted CMV-specific TCR beta clonotypes. Accumulated public TCR beta family frequency recognized individuals carrying CMV together with the relevant HLA.

Points on this clonotype: No antigen is known for it. With a much larger clone just one base away, this may be a read error.

The sequence was collected from a human donor in good health (CMV status not recorded). Some clones in this sample may be carry-over from other donors' samples. The specimen was CD8+ T cells from cultured PBMCs, collected from culture after CMV antigen stimulation. V gene TRBV7-2 combines with J gene TRBJ2-7; D may correspond to TRBD1 or TRBD2 (5 bases each). CDR3 in DNA: TGTGCCAGCAGCTTAGTGGCACGGGGCGCGTTAGAGCAGTACTTC. This translates into CASSLVARGALEQYF.